This T cell receptor beta chain stems from a study of blood T cells in healthy people across ages. Overall study findings and caveats: The study found more naive CD4+ cells and higher diversity in long-lived than aged donors. Roughly linear age-related decline in beta diversity appeared, significant by age approximately 40. Strong correlation linked observed beta diversity and percent naive T cells.

A word on this clonotype: Its antigen is still unknown.

The CDR3 has 15 amino acids. Germline lookup yields CDR1 LGHNA and CDR2 YSLEER. V lost 1 base to trimming and J lost 2 bases; unmatched junction nucleotides: 3. A J-beta primer mix and a sample-barcoded 5' primer were used in a second PCR of about 7 to 12 cycles. TCRdb re-called the 5' RACE reads through MiXCR, storing one row per CDR3 protein. The top ten clones hold roughly a quarter of a sample with 890,000 or so distinct CDR3 sequences, about 62% of them seen once. This clonotype was obtained from a man aged 25-45 years in good health. This chain uses TRBV4-3 with TRBJ2-7; 9 nucleotides line up with TRBD1. Sequencing was performed on blood. CDR3 DNA: TGCGCCAGCAGCCAAGGGGACAGGGATACCTACGAGCAGTACTTC. This encodes CASSQGDRDTYEQYF.